This paragraph covers one T cell receptor beta chain sequence. Its specific antigen is unknown. The input lacks base qualities; no much larger clone sits a single base away. Peripheral blood CD8+ and CD4+ T cells from healthy donors, Susac syndrome patients and multiple sclerosis patients were profiled by high-throughput TCR beta sequencing. Healthy donors were age- and sex-matched controls. Bulk CD8+ and CD4+ T cells were purified by magnetic negative isolation, whereas CD8+ TEMRA cells were enriched by FACS. Blood was collected in EDTA tubes and processed within 24 hours, with PBMCs isolated through density gradient centrifugation. PBMCs intended for TCR sequencing were cryopreserved in liquid nitrogen and thawed later in a water bath at 37 degrees C. The sorted or isolated CD4+, CD8+ and CD8+ TEMRA cells had a purity of 90% or higher. RNA was extracted using the RNeasy kit, and roughly 0.5 to 1 ug of the RNA was reverse transcribed with random hexamers. The immunoSEQ multiplex PCR assay, which covers 54 Vbeta and 13 Jbeta segments, was used to amplify TCR beta CDR3 regions. To correct PCR amplification bias, a synthetic template baseline was used for both primer optimization and computational correction. The authors' pipeline ran thus. Only productive sequences were kept, with reads annotated to V, D and J genes according to IMGT and analyzed in immunoSEQ Analyzer. To calculate clonality, Shannon entropy was normalized by log2 of the number of productive unique sequences and then subtracted from one. For each patient and control, public and private clones were evaluated within the 100 most prevalent clones. Clones were defined as Susac-specific when absent from the healthy and MS cohorts, from about 1,100 published viral clones and from other ImmuneACCESS disease sequences. TCRdb applied fastp at Q25 and MiXCR to the public reads, then kept only in-frame beta chains. When rows share a CDR3 protein, they turn into one entry using the most common DNA and genes. TCRdb's processing, not the study's, gives the V and J calls here. Counted in this sample were approximately 70,000 distinct CDR3 sequences; roughly 94% of them appeared once. Of the sample, roughly 0.25% is held by the ten largest clones.

This sample was included in a study of CD8 T cells in Susac syndrome (dated 2019 in TCRdb). In the study overall: Repertoire sequencing was used to test whether CD8+ T cell activation and differentiation in Susac syndrome was antigen driven. CD8+ T cell repertoire clonality was compared between some 12 healthy donors, approximately 14 Susac syndrome patients and around 15 multiple sclerosis patients. Points the paper makes about the study in general: The number of individuals in the TCR sequencing and HLA analysis was recognized as being relatively small.

The germline V gene (reference sequence) specifies DFQATT as CDR1 and SNEGSKA as CDR2. From its cysteine to its phenylalanine, the CDR3 spans 16 amino acids. Only the CDR3 region is kept as DNA, spanning 48 bases read in frame from base 1. V sheds 0 bases and J sheds 0 bases, leaving 14 bases between their ends. This TCR was sampled from a human donor in good health. Sequenced: CD8+ T cells from PBMCs. The chain uses TRBV20-1 and TRBJ1-1; no D gene is confidently identified. The CDR3 protein: CSARDSRETMNTEAFF. The nucleotide sequence is given as TGCAGTGCTAGAGATAGTCGGGAAACCATGAACACTGAAGCTTTCTTT.